Presented here are 32 T cell receptor beta chains from one specimen sequenced in a study of T-cell memory formation after mild COVID-19. Via MiXCR, TCRdb re-called the 5' RACE reads, giving one row per CDR3 protein. The table records hundreds of thousands of distinct CDR3 sequences, around 15% of them present only once. Sequenced sample: PBMCs or a T cell subset sorted from them (not recorded which). The receptors originated from a man aged 18-30 years who had mild COVID-19 (a few samples of this study predate the infection). Cell type and time point are not known.

The rearrangement uses TRBV5-1 and TRBJ2-2; D is undetermined. Trimming cost V 6 bases and J 8 bases, with 11 bases left between them. CDR1 is SGHRS and CDR2 is YFSETQ in the germline V gene. The CDR3 has 12 residues. DNA of the CDR3: TGCGCCAGCACGGATGCTCCTGGGGAGCTGTTTTTT. Protein sequence: CASTDAPGELFF.

This chain uses TRBV9 with TRBJ2-2, with no clear D. The V and J ends lost 1 base and 1 base respectively, with 11 bases between them. The CDR3 totals 16 residues. Germline-derived CDR1 and CDR2 are SGDLS and YYNGEE. The CDR3 here is CASSVSSPKNTGELFF. DNA for the CDR3: TGTGCCAGCAGCGTATCTTCACCCAAGAACACCGGGGAGCTGTTTTTT.

In its sample, this clonotype was seen once. A much larger clone sits a single nucleotide away, making a read error possible. The chain has TRBV7-6 and TRBJ2-3; perhaps TRBD1 as D (5 bases). Between the trimmed V and J ends, which lost 5 bases and 3 bases, there was a span of 24 bases. Germline-derived CDR1 and CDR2 are SGHVS and FNYEAQ. The CDR3 runs to 18 residues. The CDR3 loop reads CASSPGPLVGIITDTQYF. CDR3 coding DNA: TGTGCCAGCAGCCCAGGGCCCCTGGTGGGGATCATAACAGATACGCAGTATTTT.

The CDR3 DNA sequence: TGTGCCAGCAGCTTATTAGGGACTAGCCAAGAGACCCAGTACTTC. This translates into CASSLLGTSQETQYF. This chain joins TRBV7-3 and TRBJ2-5, with 8 nucleotides matching TRBD2. This CDR3 has 15 residues. CDR1 is SGHTA and CDR2 is FQGTGA in the germline V gene. With 2 bases clipped from V and 1 base from J, the junction kept 3 bases outside the gene matches.

The chain employs TRBV7-9 and TRBJ1-4; no reliable D call. Trimming stripped 5 bases from V and 5 bases from J, with 15 bases between. There are 15 residues in the CDR3. Germline values: CDR1 SEHNR, CDR2 FQNEAQ (reference sequence). The CDR3 sequence is CASSPQAGENEKLFF. The CDR3 coding sequence is TGTGCCAGCAGCCCCCAGGCGGGTGAGAATGAAAAACTGTTTTTT.

Only a few counts were recorded for this clonotype. The genes are TRBV6-6 and TRBJ1-2, with D unclear. The V gene's germline CDR1 is MNHNY and CDR2 SVGAGI (reference sequence). V lost 0 bases to trimming and J lost 4 bases, with 9 bases between them. The CDR3 has 14 residues. The DNA for the CDR3 is TGTGCCAGCAGTTACTCGCAGGCCTCCTATGGCTACACCTTC. Its translation: CASSYSQASYGYTF.

The chain links TRBV24-1 to TRBJ2-1; D is unclear. Germline CDR1 is KGHDR and CDR2 is SFDVKD. Trimming pared 1 base from V and 8 bases from J, leaving 8 bases between. The CDR3 runs to 13 residues. CDR3 loop: CATSDFQADEQFF. CDR3 bases: TGTGCCACCAGTGATTTTCAGGCGGATGAGCAGTTCTTC.

This clonotype was seen a few times. The chain links TRBV14 to TRBJ2-7, with 9 bases lining up with TRBD1. The CDR3 totals 13 residues. CDR1 is SGHDN and CDR2 is FVKESK in the germline V gene. J was trimmed by 7 bases and V by 4 bases; bases with no gene match: 5. CDR3 bases: TGTGCCAGCAGCCCGGGACAGGGCGAGGAGCAGTACTTC. It specifies CASSPGQGEEQYF.

This clonotype was seen only a few times. The chain employs TRBV6-5 and TRBJ2-1; TRBD2 aligns across 8 bases. CDR1 and CDR2 from the germline V gene are MNHEY and SVGAGI. The trim removed 6 bases at V and 9 bases at J, leaving 4 bases unmatched. The CDR3 has 12 residues. In nucleotides, the CDR3 is TGTGCCAGCAGGGGACTAGGGGGTGAGCAGTTCTTC. Protein sequence: CASRGLGGEQFF.

V usage is TRBV6-5 and J usage is TRBJ2-2; 9 nucleotides agree with TRBD1. Per germline, CDR1 MNHEY and CDR2 SVGAGI. This CDR3 contains 14 residues. V lost 11 bases to trimming and J lost 8 bases; unmatched junction nucleotides: 12. CDR3 residues: CASRDRVASGELFF. CDR3 nucleotide sequence: TGTGCCTCAAGGGACAGGGTCGCATCGGGGGAGCTGTTTTTT.

The V and J genes are TRBV4-1 and TRBJ2-3; D is uncertain. The CDR3 sequence is 15 residues long. Germline V gene data show CDR1 as MGHRA and CDR2 as YSYEKL. Trimming shortened V by 0 bases and J by 2 bases, and 9 bases separated the two germline ends. CDR3 protein: CASSQDGTATDTQYF. The CDR3 DNA follows: TGCGCCAGCAGCCAAGATGGCACCGCCACAGATACGCAGTATTTT.

This rearrangement joins TRBV6-2 or TRBV6-3 to TRBJ2-5; TRBD1 aligns across 11 bases. The CDR3 length is 15 residues. Germline V CDR1 and CDR2: MNHEY, SVGEGT. With 6 bases clipped from V and 3 bases from J, the junction kept 6 bases outside the gene matches. CDR3 sequence reads: CASRVTGQGEETQYF. The CDR3 bases are TGTGCCAGCAGAGTGACGGGACAGGGGGAAGAGACCCAGTACTTC.

This chain links TRBV11-2 with TRBJ1-1; a possible D gene is TRBD1 (6 bases). Germline-derived CDR1 and CDR2 are SGHAT and FQNNGV. The CDR3 runs to 13 residues. V lost 5 bases to trimming and J lost 6 bases, with 13 bases between them. The CDR3 nucleotides read TGTGCCAGCAGCCGGGGGGGCATCGCTGAAGCTTTCTTT. Translation: CASSRGGIAEAFF.

This clonotype has only a few counts. The chain employs TRBV24-1 and TRBJ1-2; 7 nucleotides line up with TRBD1. Germline loops: CDR1 KGHDR, CDR2 SFDVKD. This CDR3 is 16 amino acids long. J was trimmed by 1 base and V by 4 bases; bases with no gene match: 8. CDR3 nucleotides: TGTGCCACCAGTGACTCCGGGACAGCTCGTAACTATGGCTACACCTTC. Translating gives CATSDSGTARNYGYTF.

This clonotype has just a few counts. This rearrangement joins TRBV2 to TRBJ1-5; possibly TRBD1 for D (6 bases). There are 15 residues in the CDR3. V was shortened by 5 bases and J by 5 bases, with 16 bases between the two germline ends. Germline V gene sequence: CDR1 SNHLY, CDR2 FYNNEI. The CDR3 loop is CASSYTGKADQPQHF. In DNA, the CDR3 is TGTGCCAGCAGTTACACAGGGAAAGCAGATCAGCCCCAGCATTTT. Complete variable domain (other parts from reference TRBV2 and TRBJ1-5): EPEVTQTPSHQVTQMGQEVILRCVPISNHLYFYWYRQILGQKVEFLVSFYNNEISEKSEIFDDQFSVERPDGSNFTLKIRSTKLEDSAMYFCASSYTGKADQPQHFGDGTRLSIL.

The chain has TRBV24-1 and TRBJ2-5, with D unclear. Trimming shortened V by 4 bases and J by 2 bases, and 10 bases separated the two germline ends. Germline CDR1 reads KGHDR; CDR2 reads SFDVKD. The CDR3 has 14 residues. In DNA form, the CDR3 reads TGTGCCACCAGTGACCCCGTCGGACAAGAGACCCAGTACTTC. It specifies CATSDPVGQETQYF.

The chain carries TRBV7-9 and TRBJ2-1; TRBD2 matches at 8 bases. J gave up 9 bases and V 1 base, and 8 bases lay outside the gene matches. Germline values: CDR1 SEHNR, CDR2 FQNEAQ (reference sequence). The CDR3 contains 15 residues. The CDR3 sequence is CASSLVLRGEFEQFF. CDR3 DNA sequence: TGTGCCAGCAGCTTAGTCCTGCGGGGGGAGTTTGAGCAGTTCTTC.

The chain has TRBV6-6 and TRBJ2-1; D is perhaps TRBD1 (6 bases). Trimming removed 5 bases at V and 5 bases at J, with 22 bases between. This CDR3 has 17 residues. Per germline, CDR1 MNHNY and CDR2 SVGAGI (reference sequence). CDR3 protein: CASSARVTGNRHNEQFF. CDR3 in DNA: TGTGCCAGCAGTGCCCGAGTAACAGGGAATAGACACAATGAGCAGTTCTTC.

The J gene is TRBJ2-5, the V gene TRBV5-5; maybe TRBD1 (6 bases). In germline, CDR1 is SGHKS, CDR2 YYEKEE (reference sequence). Between the trimmed V and J ends, which lost 0 bases and 5 bases, there was a span of 17 bases. This CDR3 spans 16 amino acids. The DNA for the CDR3 is TGTGCCAGCAGCTTGGGTGACAGGCGGGTGCGGGAGACCCAGTACTTC. It translates to CASSLGDRRVRETQYF.

This clonotype was seen repeatedly, ten times or more. The CDR3 is CSAINRGGETQYF. Here the CDR3 DNA reads TGCAGTGCAATAAACAGGGGCGGCGAGACCCAGTACTTC. The rearrangement uses TRBV20-1 and TRBJ2-5; 7 positions agree with TRBD1. The V and J ends lost 6 bases and 5 bases, in that order; junction bases with no gene match: 9. The CDR3 is 13 amino acids. CDR1 is DFQATT and CDR2 is SNEGSKA in the germline V gene (reference sequence).

There are many counts of this clonotype. V usage is TRBV7-2 and J usage is TRBJ2-7; 7 nucleotides agree with TRBD2. This CDR3 has 13 amino acids. V lost 5 bases, J lost 7 bases, and 8 bases stayed unmatched. Germline loops: CDR1 SGHTA, CDR2 FQGNSA. The CDR3 DNA follows: TGTGCCAGCAGCCGTAGGGAGGGCAGTGAGCAGTACGTC. The encoded protein is CASSRREGSEQYV.

In DNA, the CDR3 is TGCGCCAGCAGCAATTCCGGACAGGATGAGCAGTTCTTC. Protein sequence: CASSNSGQDEQFF. The rearrangement links TRBV5-1 to TRBJ2-1; 7 positions agree with TRBD1. J lost 8 bases, V lost 4 bases, and 6 bases had no gene match. Germline-derived CDR1 and CDR2 are SGHRS and YFSETQ. This CDR3 contains 13 residues.

The V gene is TRBV28, the J gene TRBJ2-1; the D gene is possibly TRBD1 (6 bases). Per germline, CDR1 MDHEN and CDR2 SYDVKM. V lost 4 bases and J lost 9, with 16 bases in between. The length of the CDR3 is 14 residues. The CDR3 spells CASSSQGKRGEQFF. The CDR3 DNA reads TGTGCCAGCAGTTCCCAGGGGAAACGGGGTGAGCAGTTCTTC. The whole variable domain, filled in from reference TRBV28 and TRBJ2-1, reads DVKVTQSSRYLVKRTGEKVFLECVQDMDHENMFWYRQDPGLGLRLIYFSYDVKMKEKGDIPEGYSVSREKKERFSLILESASTNQTSMYLCASSSQGKRGEQFFGPGTRLTVL.

This clonotype was counted ten times or more. The chain uses TRBV4-2 and TRBJ2-1; 12 positions agree with TRBD2. Germline V CDR1 and CDR2: LGHNA, YNFKEQ. This CDR3 spans 17 amino acids. V lost 1 base, J lost 5 bases, and 6 bases stayed unmatched. CDR3 sequence reads: CASSQALLAGGHNEQFF. The CDR3 region has the DNA TGTGCCAGCAGCCAAGCCTTACTAGCGGGGGGACACAATGAGCAGTTCTTC.

The V gene is TRBV29-1, the J gene TRBJ2-1, with D perhaps matching TRBD1 (7 bases). V was trimmed by 3 bases and J by 6 bases, leaving 9 bases between them. The CDR3 runs to 12 residues. Germline lookup yields CDR1 SQVTM and CDR2 ANQGSEA. The CDR3 DNA sequence: TGCAGCGTTGACAGGGGGGTCAATGAGCAGTTCTTC. Translating gives CSVDRGVNEQFF.

This clonotype has more than one count but fewer than ten. The J gene is TRBJ1-1, the V gene TRBV29-1; no reliable D call. V lost 8 bases and J lost 1, with 11 bases in between. This CDR3 contains 12 residues. Germline V gene lookup returns CDR1 SQVTM and CDR2 ANQGSEA. In DNA form, the CDR3 reads TGCAGCTACTGCGAGGGGAACACTGAAGCTTTCTTT. As protein: CSYCEGNTEAFF.

In nucleotides, the CDR3 is TGTGCCAGCAGCCGAAGTCAGACCCAGTACTTC. Amino acids: CASSRSQTQYF. The chain is built from TRBV7-9 and TRBJ2-5; D ambiguous. The CDR3 totals 11 residues. Germline assignment: CDR1 SEHNR and CDR2 FQNEAQ (reference sequence). Trimming took 5 bases from V and 6 from J, leaving 7 bases between them.

This chain uses TRBV4-1 with TRBJ2-5; D is possibly TRBD1 or TRBD2 (5 bases each). From germline, CDR1 is MGHRA and CDR2 YSYEKL. The CDR3 runs 15 residues. V gave up 0 bases and J gave up 5 bases, with 13 bases separating them. Here the CDR3 reads CASSQEYWGWETQYF. DNA for the CDR3: TGCGCCAGCAGCCAAGAATATTGGGGGTGGGAGACCCAGTACTTC.

The CDR3 protein is CASGFEGSGGYTF. CDR3 in DNA: TGTGCTAGTGGATTTGAGGGAAGCGGTGGCTACACCTTC. The rearrangement links TRBV12-5 to TRBJ1-2; D gene ambiguous. V was cut by 6 bases and J by 7 bases, with 15 bases left in between. Per the germline V gene, CDR1 is LGHNT and CDR2 is FRNRAP. The CDR3 totals 13 residues.

The chain has TRBV28 and TRBJ2-7, with 7 bases lining up with TRBD1. Germline V CDR1 and CDR2: MDHEN, SYDVKM. The CDR3 totals 14 residues. V shed 5 bases and J 4 bases; nucleotides not matched to a gene: 8. The chain's CDR3 is CASSDGTEPYEQYV. In nucleotides, the CDR3 is TGTGCCAGCAGTGACGGGACAGAACCGTACGAGCAGTACGTC.

The CDR3 nucleotides are TGTGCCAGCTCACCACCGTTGGCGAGTGAGCAGTACGTC. Translated, it gives CASSPPLASEQYV. V usage is TRBV18 and J usage is TRBJ2-7; D is undetermined. The ends were cut back, 0 bases at V and 7 bases at J, with 10 bases in the middle. The CDR3 covers 13 residues. CDR1 and CDR2 from the germline V gene are KGHSH and LQKENI.

This clonotype came up a few times. The CDR3: CASSQTNRGPYEQYF. In DNA form, the CDR3 reads TGCGCCAGCAGCCAAACCAACAGGGGGCCCTACGAGCAGTACTTC. V is TRBV4-3 and J is TRBJ2-7; the match to TRBD1 covers 9 bases. Germline loops: CDR1 LGHNA, CDR2 YSLEER. V was pared by 2 bases and J by 2 bases, with 4 bases of the junction left unmatched. This CDR3 is 15 amino acids long.